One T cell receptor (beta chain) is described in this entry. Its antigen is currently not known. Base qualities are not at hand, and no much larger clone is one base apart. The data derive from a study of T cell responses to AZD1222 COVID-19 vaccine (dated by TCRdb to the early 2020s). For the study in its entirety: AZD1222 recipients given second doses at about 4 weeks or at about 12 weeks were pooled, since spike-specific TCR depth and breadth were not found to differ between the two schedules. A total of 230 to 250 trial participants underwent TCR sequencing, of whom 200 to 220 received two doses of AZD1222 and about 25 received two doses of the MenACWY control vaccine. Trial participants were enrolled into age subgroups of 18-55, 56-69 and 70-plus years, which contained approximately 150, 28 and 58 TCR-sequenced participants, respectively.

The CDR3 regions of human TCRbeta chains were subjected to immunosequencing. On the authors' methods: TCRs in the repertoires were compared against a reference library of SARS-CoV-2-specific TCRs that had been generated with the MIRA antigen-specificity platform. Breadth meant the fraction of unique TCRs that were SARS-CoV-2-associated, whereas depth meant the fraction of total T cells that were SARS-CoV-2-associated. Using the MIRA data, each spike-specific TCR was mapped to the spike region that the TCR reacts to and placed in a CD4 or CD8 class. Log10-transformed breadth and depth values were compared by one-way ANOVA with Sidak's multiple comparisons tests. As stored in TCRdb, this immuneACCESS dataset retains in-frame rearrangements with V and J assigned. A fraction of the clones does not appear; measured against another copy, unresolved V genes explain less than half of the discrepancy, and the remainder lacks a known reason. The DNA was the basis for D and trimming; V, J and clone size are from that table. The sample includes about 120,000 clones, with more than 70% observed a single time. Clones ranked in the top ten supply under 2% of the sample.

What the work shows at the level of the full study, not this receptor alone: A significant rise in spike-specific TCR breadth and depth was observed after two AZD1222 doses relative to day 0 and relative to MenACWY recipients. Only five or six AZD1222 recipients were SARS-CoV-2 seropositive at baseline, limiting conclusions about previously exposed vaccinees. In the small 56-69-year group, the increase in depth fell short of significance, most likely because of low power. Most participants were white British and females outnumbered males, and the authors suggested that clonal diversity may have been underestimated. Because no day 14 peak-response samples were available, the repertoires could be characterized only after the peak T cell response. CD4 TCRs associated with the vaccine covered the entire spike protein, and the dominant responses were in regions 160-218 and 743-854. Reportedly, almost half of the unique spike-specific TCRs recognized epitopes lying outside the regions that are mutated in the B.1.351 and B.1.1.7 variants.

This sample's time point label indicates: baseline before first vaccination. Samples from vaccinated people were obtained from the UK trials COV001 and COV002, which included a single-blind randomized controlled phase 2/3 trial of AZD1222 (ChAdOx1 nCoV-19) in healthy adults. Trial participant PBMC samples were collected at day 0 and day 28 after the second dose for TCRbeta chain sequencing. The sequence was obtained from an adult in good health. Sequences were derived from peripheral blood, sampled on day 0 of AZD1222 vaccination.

The nucleotide sequence is given as TGTGCCAGCAGTGAAGGGGCAGCTCCCCAAGCTTTCTTT. It translates as CASSEGAAPQAFF. This sequence uses TRBV6-1 and TRBJ1-1, with no reliable assignment of the D segment. As encoded in the germline V gene, CDR1 is MNHNS while CDR2 is SASEGT. The cysteine opens and the phenylalanine closes a CDR3 of 13 amino acids. Just the 39-base CDR3 DNA is kept, in frame starting at base 1. Cut back by 1 base and 9 bases, the V and J ends lie 12 bases apart.